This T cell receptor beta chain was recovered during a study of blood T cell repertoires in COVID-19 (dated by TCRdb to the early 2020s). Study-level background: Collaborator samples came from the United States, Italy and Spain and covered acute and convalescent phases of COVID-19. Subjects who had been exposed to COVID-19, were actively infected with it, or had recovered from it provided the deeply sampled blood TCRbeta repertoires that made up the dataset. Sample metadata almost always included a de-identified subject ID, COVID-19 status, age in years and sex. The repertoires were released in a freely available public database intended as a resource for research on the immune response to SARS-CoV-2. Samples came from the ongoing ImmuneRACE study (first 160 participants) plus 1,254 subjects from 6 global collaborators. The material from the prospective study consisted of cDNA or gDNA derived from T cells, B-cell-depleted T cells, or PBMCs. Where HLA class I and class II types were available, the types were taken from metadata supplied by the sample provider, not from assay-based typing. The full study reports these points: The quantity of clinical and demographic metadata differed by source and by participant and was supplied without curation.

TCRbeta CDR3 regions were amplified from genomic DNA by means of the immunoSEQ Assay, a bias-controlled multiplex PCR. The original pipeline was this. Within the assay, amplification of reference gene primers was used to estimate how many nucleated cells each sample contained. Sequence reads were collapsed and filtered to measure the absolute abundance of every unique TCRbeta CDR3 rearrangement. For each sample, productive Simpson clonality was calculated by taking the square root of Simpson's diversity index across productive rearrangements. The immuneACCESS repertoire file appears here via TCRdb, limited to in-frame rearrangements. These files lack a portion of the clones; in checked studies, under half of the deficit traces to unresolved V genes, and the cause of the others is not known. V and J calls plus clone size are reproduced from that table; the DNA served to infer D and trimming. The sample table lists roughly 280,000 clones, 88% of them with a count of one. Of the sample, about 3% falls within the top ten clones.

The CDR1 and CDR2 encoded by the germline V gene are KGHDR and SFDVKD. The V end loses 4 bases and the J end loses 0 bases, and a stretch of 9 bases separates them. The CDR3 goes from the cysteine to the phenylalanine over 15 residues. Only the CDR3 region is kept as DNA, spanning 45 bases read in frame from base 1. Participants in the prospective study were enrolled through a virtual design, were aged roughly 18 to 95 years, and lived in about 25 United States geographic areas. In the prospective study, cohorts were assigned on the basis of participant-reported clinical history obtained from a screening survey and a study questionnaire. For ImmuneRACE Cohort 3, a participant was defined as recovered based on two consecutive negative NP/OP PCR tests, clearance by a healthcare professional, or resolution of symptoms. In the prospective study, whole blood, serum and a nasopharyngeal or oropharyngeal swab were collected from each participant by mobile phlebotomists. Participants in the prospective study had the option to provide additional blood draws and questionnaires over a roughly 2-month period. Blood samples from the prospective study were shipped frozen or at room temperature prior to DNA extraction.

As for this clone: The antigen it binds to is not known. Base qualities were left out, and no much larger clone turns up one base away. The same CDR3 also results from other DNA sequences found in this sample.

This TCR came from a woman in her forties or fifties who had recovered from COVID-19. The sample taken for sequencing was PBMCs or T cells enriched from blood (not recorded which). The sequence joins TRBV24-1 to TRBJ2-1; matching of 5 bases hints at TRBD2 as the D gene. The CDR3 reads CATSDPSGSYNEQFF. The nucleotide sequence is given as TGTGCCACCAGTGACCCGAGCGGCTCCTACAATGAGCAGTTCTTC.